The clone carrying this T cell receptor beta chain occurred a few times. The sample belongs to a study of tumor-infiltrating lymphocytes in oesophageal squamous cell carcinoma. CDR1 and CDR2 (germline): SGHTA, FQGNSA. CDR3 length equals 13 residues. TCRdb passed the PCR reads through MiXCR, listing each CDR3 protein once. The sample holds just over 15,000 distinct CDR3 sequences, about 50% seen once. This receptor was identified in a male donor with esophageal squamous cell carcinoma. Material for sequencing was esophageal tumor tissue. The chain couples TRBV7-2 to TRBJ2-4; no clear D. The J call is uncertain, as TRBJ2-7 better fits the DNA end. Here the CDR3 DNA reads TGTGCCAGCAGCCCCCGTTGGGATCACGAGCAGTACTTC. Its protein is CASSPRWDHEQYF.